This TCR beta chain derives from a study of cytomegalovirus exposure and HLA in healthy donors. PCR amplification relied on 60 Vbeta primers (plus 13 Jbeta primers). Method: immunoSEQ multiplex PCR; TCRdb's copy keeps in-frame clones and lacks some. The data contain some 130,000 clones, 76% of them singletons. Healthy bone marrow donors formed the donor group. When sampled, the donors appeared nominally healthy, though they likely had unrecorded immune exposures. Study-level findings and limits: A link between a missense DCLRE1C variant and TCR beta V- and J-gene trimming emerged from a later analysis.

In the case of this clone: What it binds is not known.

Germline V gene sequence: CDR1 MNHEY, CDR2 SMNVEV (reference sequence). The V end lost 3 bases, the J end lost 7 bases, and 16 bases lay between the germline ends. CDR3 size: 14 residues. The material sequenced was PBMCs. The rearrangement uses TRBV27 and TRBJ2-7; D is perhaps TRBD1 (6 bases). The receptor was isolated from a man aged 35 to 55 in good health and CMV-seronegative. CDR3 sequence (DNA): TGTGCCAGCAGTTTGGCAGGACAGAGCAAGGAGCAGTACTTC. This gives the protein CASSLAGQSKEQYF.